Listed here are 30 T cell receptor beta chains from one sample, sequenced in a study of T cells in Graves' hyperthyroidism and ophthalmopathy (dated by TCRdb to the late 2010s). The library was built by means of multiplex PCR. Sequencer: Illumina HiSeq 2000. Amplification of TCR beta CDR3 regions was carried out from RNA transcripts. For the first round of RT-PCR on the TCR CDR3, the HTBI primer set was used together with the Qiagen OneStep RT-PCR kit. TCRdb reprocessing: public reads trimmed at Q25 with fastp, clones called with MiXCR, in-frame beta chains kept. Rows with one shared CDR3 protein collapse into an entry with the most common genes and DNA. The table for this sample lists 500,000 to 600,000 distinct CDR3 sequences; 15% to 20% of them were counted only once. The top ten constitute 18% of the sample. Sequenced sample: blood. These TCRs come from a woman younger than 30 with Graves' hyperthyroidism.

This sequence joins TRBV28 and TRBJ2-1, with 13 bases aligning to TRBD2. Germline trimming cut 3 bases from V and 7 bases from J; bases unmatched to any gene: 9. Per germline, CDR1 MDHEN and CDR2 SYDVKM. The CDR3 has 17 residues. CDR3 region: CASSFSGTSGMGNEQFF. CDR3 nucleotide sequence: TGTGCCAGCAGTTTTAGCGGGACTAGCGGGATGGGTAATGAGCAGTTCTTC. Drawing the rest from reference TRBV28 and TRBJ2-1, the complete variable domain is DVKVTQSSRYLVKRTGEKVFLECVQDMDHENMFWYRQDPGLGLRLIYFSYDVKMKEKGDIPEGYSVSREKKERFSLILESASTNQTSMYLCASSFSGTSGMGNEQFFGPGTRLTVL.

The V and J genes are TRBV12-3 or TRBV12-4 and TRBJ1-6; TRBD1 matches 9 bases. After removal of 6 bases from V and 8 bases from J, the junction contained 2 bases not matched to a gene. This CDR3 region has 13 residues. CDR3 loop: CASRTGGDSPLHF. CDR3 nucleotides: TGTGCCAGCAGGACAGGGGGGGATTCACCCCTCCACTTT.

This clonotype was seen a handful of times. The rearrangement joins TRBV10-3 to TRBJ1-4, with D maybe TRBD1 (5 bases). Germline V gene data show CDR1 as ENHRY and CDR2 as SYGVKD. CDR3 length: 15 residues. V lost 6 bases and J lost 6, with 17 bases in between. The CDR3 spells CAIRPHGDGDEKLFF. The CDR3, as DNA: TGTGCCATCAGACCCCACGGGGACGGAGATGAAAAACTGTTTTTT.

This clonotype came up a few times. The V call is TRBV20-1, the J call TRBJ1-2; D is ambiguous. The germline CDR1 and CDR2 sequences are DFQATT and SNEGSKA (reference sequence). This CDR3 region has 18 residues. Trimming took off 0 bases at V and 4 bases at J, with 24 bases between the two ends. The CDR3 bases are TGCAGTGCTAGAGATAAGCCCGGGTTTTCAGGCCTTTTCTATGGCTACACCTTC. Residues: CSARDKPGFSGLFYGYTF.

This rearrangement joins TRBV9 to TRBJ2-1, with TRBD1 identical over 8 bases. Germline CDR1 is SGDLS and CDR2 is YYNGEE. J was trimmed by 4 bases and V by 0 bases; bases with no gene match: 6. CDR3 length: 16 residues. CDR3 region: CASSVATTGAYNEQFF. CDR3 coding DNA: TGTGCCAGCAGCGTAGCTACGACAGGGGCGTACAATGAGCAGTTCTTC. Full variable domain (rest looked up from reference TRBV9 and TRBJ2-1): DSGVTQTPKHLITATGQRVTLRCSPRSGDLSVYWYQQSLDQGLQFLIQYYNGEERAKGNILERFSAQQFPDLHSELNLSSLELGDSALYFCASSVATTGAYNEQFFGPGTRLTVL.

V gene TRBV27 combines with J gene TRBJ2-2; D unresolved. Germline CDR1 MNHEY, CDR2 SMNVEV (reference sequence). The CDR3 spans 16 residues. Trimming removed 5 bases at V and 2 bases at J, with 15 bases between. DNA for the CDR3: TGTGCCAGCAGTCTCCTCGCCCAAGCAAACACCGGGGAGCTGTTTTTT. This gives the protein CASSLLAQANTGELFF.

Of note for this clonotype: It may be a read error: a sequence one base away is much more abundant. CDR3 nucleotides: TGTGCCAGCAGGACAGGGAGAGTTTATCAGCCCCAGCATTTT. This gives the protein CASRTGRVYQPQHF. This chain connects TRBV2 to TRBJ1-5; TRBD1 matches 7 bases. Losses at the gene ends were 6 bases for V and 5 bases for J; bases not matched to a gene: 7. This CDR3 has 14 residues. Germline V CDR1 and CDR2: SNHLY, FYNNEI.

This clonotype was counted at least ten times. V is TRBV28 and J is TRBJ2-7, with 7 bases fitting TRBD2. Germline lookup yields CDR1 MDHEN and CDR2 SYDVKM. The CDR3 spans 13 residues. V lost 6 bases and J lost 4; bases outside the gene matches: 6. CDR3 loop: CASRGGSAYEQYF. The CDR3 nucleotides are TGTGCCAGCAGGGGGGGGTCGGCTTACGAGCAGTACTTC. Full variable domain (missing parts from reference TRBV28 and TRBJ2-7): DVKVTQSSRYLVKRTGEKVFLECVQDMDHENMFWYRQDPGLGLRLIYFSYDVKMKEKGDIPEGYSVSREKKERFSLILESASTNQTSMYLCASRGGSAYEQYFGPGTRLTVT.

This clonotype was observed many times. V and J are TRBV2 and TRBJ2-7; D is unclear. V was clipped by 2 bases and J by 4 bases, with 9 bases between them. This CDR3 comprises 13 residues. Germline CDR1 reads SNHLY; CDR2 reads FYNNEI. The CDR3 loop reads CASSEWAIYEQYF. The CDR3 DNA follows: TGTGCCAGCAGTGAATGGGCGATTTACGAGCAGTACTTC.

The chain carries TRBV20-1 and TRBJ2-5; 8 bases align to TRBD2. The CDR3 totals 15 residues. With 4 bases clipped from V and 5 bases from J, the junction kept 12 bases outside the gene matches. Germline V lookup: CDR1 DFQATT, CDR2 SNEGSKA (reference sequence). This CDR3 is CSATPLVSGTETQYF. The CDR3 bases are TGCAGTGCTACGCCTCTGGTTAGCGGGACGGAGACCCAGTACTTC.

This clonotype was detected many times. The rearrangement joins TRBV7-9 to TRBJ2-7; D ambiguous. The CDR3 has 14 residues. Germline loops: CDR1 SEHNR, CDR2 FQNEAQ (reference sequence). Trimming pared 5 bases from V and 0 bases from J, leaving 11 bases between. The CDR3 sequence is CASSPTGFSYEQYF. The CDR3 DNA reads TGTGCCAGCAGCCCCACCGGGTTCTCCTACGAGCAGTACTTC.

At least ten counts were recorded for this clonotype. This chain connects TRBV10-2 to TRBJ1-1; D uncertain. This CDR3 is 14 amino acids long. In germline, CDR1 is WSHSY, CDR2 SAAADI. The V end lost 6 bases, the J end lost 0 bases, and 11 bases lay between the germline ends. CDR3 in DNA: TGCGCCAGCAGGGGGAAGATGGTGAACACTGAAGCTTTCTTT. Protein: CASRGKMVNTEAFF.

This clonotype was recorded many times. V and J are TRBV27 and TRBJ2-7; D might be TRBD2 (5 bases). V dropped 3 bases and J dropped 1 base, with 7 bases sitting between them. Germline CDR1 reads MNHEY; CDR2 reads SMNVEV (reference sequence). The CDR3 spans 13 residues. CDR3 sequence: CASSFGVSYEQYF. CDR3 coding DNA: TGTGCCAGCAGTTTCGGGGTATCCTACGAGCAGTACTTC.

V is TRBV7-9 and J is TRBJ1-5; D is unclear. The germline V and J ends were trimmed by 8 bases and 5 bases, with 10 bases remaining between them. This CDR3 spans 12 amino acids. The germline V gene encodes CDR1 SEHNR and CDR2 FQNEAQ (reference sequence). This chain's CDR3 is CASGTGDQPQHF. CDR3 DNA sequence: TGTGCCAGCGGAACGGGAGATCAGCCCCAGCATTTT. Full variable domain (rest looked up from reference TRBV7-9 and TRBJ1-5): DTGVSQNPRHKITKRGQNVTFRCDPISEHNRLYWYRQTLGQGPEFLTYFQNEAQLEKSRLLSDRFSAERPKGSFSTLEIQRTEQGDSAMYLCASGTGDQPQHFGDGTRLSIL.

This clonotype was counted at least ten times. The junction differs from germline at one of its ends, possibly a read error. The chain links TRBV7-2 to TRBJ2-1, with D maybe TRBD2 (6 bases). The CDR3 contains 15 residues. Germline CDR1 SGHTA, CDR2 FQGNSA. CDR3 sequence: CASSVAGTQYNEQFF. The CDR3 DNA is TGTGCCAGCAGCGTAGCCGGGACTCAATACAATGAGCAGTTCTTC. The variable domain in full, with the rest retrieved from reference TRBV7-2 and TRBJ2-1, is GAGVSQSPSNKVTEKGKDVELRCDPISGHTALYWYRQSLGQGLEFLIYFQGNSAPDKSGLPSDRFSAERTGGSVSTLTIQRTQQEDSAVYLCASSVAGTQYNEQFFGPGTRLTVL.

This clonotype was counted ten times or more. This chain links TRBV7-2 with TRBJ1-5; no clear D gene. In germline, CDR1 is SGHTA, CDR2 FQGNSA. The CDR3 totals 15 residues. The V end was cut by 4 bases, the J end by 5 bases, with 15 bases between. In DNA, the CDR3 is TGTGCCAGCAGCTCACGAACTCAGCGGGATCAGCCCCAGCATTTT. Its protein product is CASSSRTQRDQPQHF.

Only a few counts were recorded for this clonotype. A single base separates this from a much larger clone, so it may be a read error. The rearrangement links TRBV2 to TRBJ2-5, with 10 bases aligning to TRBD2. Trimming cost V 7 bases and J 7 bases; bases outside gene matches: 9. CDR1 and CDR2 from the germline V gene are SNHLY and FYNNEI. This CDR3 has 14 amino acids. The CDR3 loop is CASIGLAEVGTQYF. DNA of the CDR3: TGTGCCAGCATTGGACTAGCGGAGGTGGGGACCCAGTACTTC.

This clonotype was seen only a few times. The chain joins TRBV20-1 to TRBJ2-1; TRBD2 agrees at 9 bases. This CDR3 has 15 amino acids. The ends lost 2 bases at V and 5 bases at J; junction bases unmatched: 7. Germline V CDR1 and CDR2: DFQATT, SNEGSKA (reference sequence). Here the CDR3 reads CSARWGAGGNNEQFF. CDR3 coding DNA: TGCAGTGCTAGATGGGGCGCGGGAGGGAACAATGAGCAGTTCTTC.

This clonotype has a count of ten or more. The CDR3 sequence: CASSPQGGYNSPLHF. CDR3 nucleotide sequence: TGTGCCAGCAGCCCCCAGGGAGGGTATAATTCACCCCTCCACTTT. This chain uses TRBV27 with TRBJ1-6; perhaps TRBD1 as D (5 bases). The V end lost 6 bases, the J end lost 4 bases, and 13 bases lay between the germline ends. Germline V CDR1 and CDR2: MNHEY, SMNVEV (reference sequence). This CDR3 spans 15 amino acids.

This clonotype was picked up many times. The J gene is TRBJ2-5, the V gene TRBV29-1; maybe TRBD2 (5 bases). Trimming stripped 3 bases from V and 2 bases from J, with 10 bases between. This CDR3 has 13 amino acids. The germline gives CDR1 SQVTM, CDR2 ANQGSEA. In DNA, the CDR3 is TGCAGCGTTGACCAAACGGGACAAGAGACCCAGTACTTC. It encodes CSVDQTGQETQYF.

This clonotype came up many times. The chain couples TRBV5-1 to TRBJ2-3; D possibly corresponds to TRBD1 (6 bases). Trimming pared 2 bases from V and 2 bases from J, leaving 9 bases between. CDR1 SGHRS and CDR2 YFSETQ come from the germline V gene. CDR3 length equals 14 residues. The CDR3 loop is CASSLGQNTDTQYF. The CDR3 nucleotides read TGCGCCAGCAGCTTAGGACAGAACACAGATACGCAGTATTTT.

The chain has TRBV19 and TRBJ2-4; D possibly corresponds to TRBD2 (5 bases). Trimming cost V 6 bases and J 6 bases, with 12 bases left between them. CDR1 and CDR2 (germline): LNHDA, SQIVND (reference sequence). CDR3 size: 13 residues. CDR3: CASRTSGRNIQYF. The CDR3, as DNA: TGTGCCAGTAGAACCAGCGGAAGAAACATTCAGTACTTC.

This clonotype was detected ten times or more. One end of the junction does not line up with germline, which may come from a read error. As DNA, the CDR3 is TGCGCCAGCAGCCAGGCGGGGACCCAGTACTTC. Translation: CASSQAGTQYF. The chain couples TRBV14 to TRBJ2-5; possible D gene TRBD2, 5 bases. The CDR3 runs 11 residues. Germline V gene data show CDR1 as SGHDN and CDR2 as FVKESK.

This clonotype was detected a few times. The chain couples TRBV20-1 to TRBJ2-3, with 10 nucleotides matching TRBD2. Germline V lookup: CDR1 DFQATT, CDR2 SNEGSKA (reference sequence). The CDR3 runs to 15 residues. The J segment lost 10 bases and the V segment lost 4 bases, leaving 14 bases of the junction unmatched. The CDR3 loop is CSAMGLATPADAQYF. The CDR3 coding sequence is TGCAGTGCTATGGGACTAGCGACGCCTGCGGATGCGCAGTATTTT.

The J gene is TRBJ1-5, the V gene TRBV7-2; the match to TRBD1 covers 12 bases. The CDR3 has 15 residues. V dropped 5 bases and J dropped 6; count of bases not matched to a gene: 5. Per germline, CDR1 SGHTA and CDR2 FQGNSA. The CDR3 DNA reads TGTGCCAGCAGCCCGGGACAGGGGGCGGCTCAGCCCCAGCATTTT. Its protein is CASSPGQGAAQPQHF.

This clonotype was found a few times. This chain links TRBV7-8 with TRBJ2-1; no firm D call. The CDR3 spans 14 residues. Trimming pared 1 base from V and 7 bases from J, leaving 11 bases between. Germline V gene lookup returns CDR1 SGHVS and CDR2 FQNEAQ. The CDR3 coding sequence is TGTGCCAGCAGCTTAGGTGCTCAGGCTAATGAGCAGTTCTTC. It is translated as CASSLGAQANEQFF.

This clonotype was seen a few times. This sequence joins TRBV5-1 and TRBJ2-7; TRBD2 might be the D (6 bases). Trimming stripped 4 bases from V and 0 bases from J, with 14 bases between. This CDR3 has 15 residues. Looked up from germline, CDR1 is SGHRS and CDR2 is YFSETQ. The CDR3 DNA is TGCGCCAGCAGCCGAGCGGGTTGGGACTCCTACGAGCAGTACTTC. Translating gives CASSRAGWDSYEQYF.

This clonotype was observed many times. The chain uses TRBV25-1 and TRBJ1-5; D call uncertain. The CDR3 spans 15 residues. The V and J ends lost 3 bases and 1 base respectively, with 10 bases between them. From germline, CDR1 is MGHDK and CDR2 SYGVNS. CDR3 protein: CASSDSPGSNQPQHF. Written as DNA, the CDR3 is TGTGCCAGCAGTGACAGTCCGGGAAGCAATCAGCCCCAGCATTTT.

This clonotype appeared many times. The junction does not match germline at one end; this may be a read error. This chain links TRBV20-1 with TRBJ2-1; a possible D gene is TRBD1 (5 bases). Germline CDR1 and CDR2: DFQATT and SNEGSKA (reference sequence). The CDR3 covers 13 residues. In DNA form, the CDR3 reads TGCAGTGCAAGAGACGACAGCTACAATGAGCAGTTCTTC. Amino acids: CSARDDSYNEQFF.

The chain recombines TRBV11-2 with TRBJ1-1; D is ambiguous. The germline V gene has CDR1 SGHAT and CDR2 FQNNGV. V lost 5 bases and J lost 10, with 17 bases in between. The CDR3 length is 13 residues. CDR3 residues: CASSPGVPPGAFF. The CDR3, as DNA: TGTGCCAGCAGCCCTGGGGTTCCCCCGGGAGCTTTCTTT.